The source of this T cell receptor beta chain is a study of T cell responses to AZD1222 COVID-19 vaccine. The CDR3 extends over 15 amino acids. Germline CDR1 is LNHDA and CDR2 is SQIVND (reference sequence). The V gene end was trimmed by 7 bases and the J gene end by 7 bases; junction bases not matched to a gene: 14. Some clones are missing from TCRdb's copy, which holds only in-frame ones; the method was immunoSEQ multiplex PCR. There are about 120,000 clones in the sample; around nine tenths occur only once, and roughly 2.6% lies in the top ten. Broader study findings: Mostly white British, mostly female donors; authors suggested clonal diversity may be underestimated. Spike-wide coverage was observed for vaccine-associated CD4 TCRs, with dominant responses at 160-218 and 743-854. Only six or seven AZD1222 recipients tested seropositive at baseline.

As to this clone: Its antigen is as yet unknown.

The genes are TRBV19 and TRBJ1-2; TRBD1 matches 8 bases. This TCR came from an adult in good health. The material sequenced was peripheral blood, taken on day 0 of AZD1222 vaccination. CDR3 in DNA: TGTGCCAGTATGCCGACAGGGGTTCCTTCTAGTGGCTACACCTTC. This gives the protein CASMPTGVPSSGYTF.